These T cell receptor beta chains were read from a single sample in a study of OX40 agonist ivuxolimab in advanced cancers. Clones were sequenced by immunoSEQ multiplex PCR, and TCRdb holds only the in-frame ones, with some missing. Of some 66,000 clones listed, around 87% are singletons. This specimen consisted of CD4+ or CD8+ T cells sorted from blood, obtained in a trial of the OX40 agonist ivuxolimab. The receptors stem from an adult with an advanced solid tumor such as melanoma, head and neck, liver or kidney cancer. CDR3s include the opening cysteine and the closing phenylalanine or tryptophan. A D gene is named only where the DNA matches it firmly. Clone sizes are given selectively: once, few, many, or a class where the clone is expanded.

j_call d_call clone_size v_call cdr3_aa cdr3_nt
TRBJ1-3 NA NA TRBV6-5 CASSYGRTAGNTIYF TGTGCCAGCAGTTACGGCCGGACAGCTGGAAACACCATATATTTT
TRBJ1-2 NA few TRBV30 CAWSGLWGGGYTF TGTGCCTGGAGTGGACTATGGGGCGGCGGCTACACCTTC
TRBJ2-7 TRBD1 NA TRBV7-8 CASSTDRGHEQYF TGTGCCAGCAGTACCGACAGGGGCCACGAGCAGTACTTC
TRBJ2-1 TRBD1 NA TRBV7-2 CASRPDRAPGNEQFF TGTGCCAGCAGGCCTGACAGGGCCCCCGGCAATGAGCAGTTCTTC
TRBJ1-2 TRBD1 NA TRBV5-5 CASSPAGQGGYGYTF TGTGCCAGCAGCCCCGCCGGACAGGGGGGCTATGGCTACACCTTC
TRBJ2-1 TRBD2 NA TRBV5-1 CASSLVAGGIYEQFF TGCGCCAGCAGCTTGGTAGCGGGGGGGATCTATGAGCAGTTCTTC
TRBJ1-1 NA NA TRBV5-4 CASSYQGWKAFF TGTGCCAGCAGCTATCAGGGTTGGAAGGCTTTCTTT
TRBJ1-1 NA NA TRBV27 CASSKEWNTEAFF TGTGCCAGCAGTAAAGAATGGAACACTGAAGCTTTCTTT
TRBJ1-5 NA NA TRBV19 CASKVAGHQPQHF TGTGCCAGTAAAGTCGCAGGGCATCAGCCCCAGCATTTT
TRBJ1-5 NA NA TRBV7-4 CASSLFPGSNQPQHF TGTGCCAGCAGCTTATTTCCAGGCAGCAATCAGCCCCAGCATTTT
TRBJ2-1 NA NA TRBV5-4 CASSELGGPSYNEQFF TGTGCCAGCAGCGAATTAGGGGGACCCTCCTACAATGAGCAGTTCTTC
TRBJ1-1 NA NA TRBV14 CASSQAQGMNTEAFF TGTGCCAGCAGCCAAGCTCAGGGGATGAACACTGAAGCTTTCTTT
TRBJ2-2 TRBD1 NA TRBV4-1 CASSQDGRAGGLSGELFF TGCGCCAGCAGCCAAGATGGAAGGGCAGGGGGCCTTTCCGGGGAGCTGTTTTTT
TRBJ1-2 NA NA TRBV27 CASSLSFQGPLYGYTF TGTGCCAGCAGTTTATCTTTTCAGGGACCGTTGTATGGCTACACCTTC
TRBJ1-1 NA NA TRBV11-2 CASSSGRGRTEAFF TGTGCCAGCAGCTCGGGGCGAGGGAGAACTGAAGCTTTCTTT
TRBJ2-2 NA NA TRBV7-3 CASSLTGSNTGELFF TGTGCCAGCAGTTTGACAGGATCGAACACCGGGGAGCTGTTTTTT
TRBJ1-5 NA NA TRBV5-1 CASSFGGGGNQPQHF TGCGCCAGCAGCTTTGGGGGCGGTGGCAATCAGCCCCAGCATTTT
TRBJ1-1 NA NA TRBV6-5 CASSYSRSGGAGEAFF TGTGCCAGCAGTTACTCGAGATCCGGGGGCGCGGGTGAAGCTTTCTTT
TRBJ1-1 TRBD1 NA TRBV27 CASSPAGTGGRDTEAFF TGTGCCAGCAGTCCGGCCGGGACAGGGGGCCGTGACACTGAAGCTTTCTTT
TRBJ1-5 TRBD1 few TRBV6-5 CASGTGGFNQPQHF TGTGCCAGCGGGACAGGGGGCTTCAATCAGCCCCAGCATTTT
TRBJ1-3 NA NA TRBV19 CASSLSMQPGNTIYF TGTGCCAGTAGTCTAAGTATGCAGCCTGGAAACACCATATATTTT
TRBJ2-5 NA NA TRBV7-6 CASNPGGQTQYF TGTGCCAGCAATCCCGGGGGCCAGACCCAGTACTTC
TRBJ2-6 NA NA TRBV7-2 CASSLRVAGANVLTF TGTGCCAGCAGCTTAAGGGTGGCTGGGGCCAACGTCCTGACTTTC
TRBJ2-7 NA NA TRBV21-1 CASSKSPQGPPFYEQYF TGTGCCAGCAGCAAATCTCCTCAGGGGCCCCCATTCTACGAGCAGTACTTC
TRBJ1-5 TRBD1 NA TRBV7-8 CASSLVRTGLGNQPQHF TGTGCCAGCAGCTTAGTGAGGACAGGGCTGGGCAATCAGCCCCAGCATTTT
TRBJ1-2 NA NA TRBV5-4 CASSLDVVSYGYTF TGTGCCAGCAGCTTGGATGTGGTGTCCTATGGCTACACCTTC
TRBJ1-3 NA NA TRBV6-1 CASNPTVAGNTIYF TGTGCCAGCAACCCGACAGTGGCTGGAAACACCATATATTTT
TRBJ2-2 TRBD2 NA TRBV18 CASSPLAGGYTGELFF TGTGCCAGCTCACCCCTAGCGGGGGGGTACACCGGGGAGCTGTTTTTT
TRBJ1-5 NA few TRBV7-2 CASSPTELGNQPQHF TGTGCCAGCAGCCCGACAGAGTTAGGCAATCAGCCCCAGCATTTT
TRBJ1-1 TRBD1 NA TRBV7-2 CASRETGVQMNTEAFF TGTGCCAGCAGAGAGACAGGGGTGCAGATGAACACTGAAGCTTTCTTT
TRBJ1-6 NA NA TRBV5-8 CATRTELRPDAPLHF TGTGCCACCCGAACTGAACTCCGGCCTGACGCACCCCTCCACTTT
TRBJ2-5 NA NA TRBV18 CASSRGHSQETQYF TGTGCCAGCTCACGAGGACACTCCCAAGAGACCCAGTACTTC
TRBJ2-3 TRBD1 NA TRBV11-2 CATRTLAGGPDTQYF TGTGCCACCAGAACTCTAGCAGGGGGCCCAGATACGCAGTATTTT
TRBJ2-2 TRBD2 NA TRBV5-1 CASNPGTRYRELFF TGCGCCAGCAACCCCGGGACTAGGTACCGGGAGCTGTTTTTT
TRBJ2-2 TRBD1 NA TRBV19 CASIWTGGSGELFF TGTGCCAGTATATGGACAGGGGGCTCCGGGGAGCTGTTTTTT
TRBJ1-4 NA NA TRBV7-9 CASSSDISPKKLFF TGTGCCAGCAGCTCCGACATATCCCCCAAAAAACTGTTTTTT